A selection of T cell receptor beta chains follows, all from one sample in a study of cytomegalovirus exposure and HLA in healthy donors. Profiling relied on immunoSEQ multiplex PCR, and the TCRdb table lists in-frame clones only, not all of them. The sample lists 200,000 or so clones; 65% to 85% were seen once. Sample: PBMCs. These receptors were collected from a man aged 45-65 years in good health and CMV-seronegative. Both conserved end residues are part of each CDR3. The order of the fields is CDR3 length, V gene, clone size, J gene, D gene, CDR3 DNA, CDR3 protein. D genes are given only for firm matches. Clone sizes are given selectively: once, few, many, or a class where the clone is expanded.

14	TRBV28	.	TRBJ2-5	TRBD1	TGTGCCAGCAGTAACAGGGGTGGGGTAGAGACCCAGTACTTC	CASSNRGGVETQYF
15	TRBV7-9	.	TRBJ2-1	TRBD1	TGTGCCAGCAGCTCCCGGGACAGGGGGCTCAATGAGCAGTTCTTC	CASSSRDRGLNEQFF
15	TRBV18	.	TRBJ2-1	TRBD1	TGTGCCAGCTCACCATCCGGGACAGGGGTATCTTGGCAGTTCTTC	CASSPSGTGVSWQFF
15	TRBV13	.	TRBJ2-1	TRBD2	TGTGCCAGCAGCTCGGGACTAACGGGACTCAATGAGCAGTTCTTC	CASSSGLTGLNEQFF
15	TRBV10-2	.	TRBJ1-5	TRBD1	TGCGCCAGCAGCATTGGACAGGGCTACAATCAGCCCCAGCATTTT	CASSIGQGYNQPQHF
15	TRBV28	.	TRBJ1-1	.	TGTGCCAGCAGTGCAAACAGGGTTAGTGGTGCTGAAGCTTTCTTT	CASSANRVSGAEAFF
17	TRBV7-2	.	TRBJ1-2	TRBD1	TGTGCCAGCAGCTCTAAGGCCCGGGACAGGGTCGACTATGGCTACACCTTC	CASSSKARDRVDYGYTF
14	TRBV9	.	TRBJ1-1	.	TGTGCCAGCAATTCACAGGGTGTGAACACTGAAGCTTTCTTT	CASNSQGVNTEAFF
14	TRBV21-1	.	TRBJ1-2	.	TGTGCCAGCAGCAAGCCGTGGGGGCCATATGGCTACACCTTC	CASSKPWGPYGYTF
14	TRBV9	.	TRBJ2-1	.	TGTGCCAGCAGTCTTGACACTGAGATCGATGAGCAGTTCTTC	CASSLDTEIDEQFF
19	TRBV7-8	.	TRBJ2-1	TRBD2	TGTGCCAGCAGCTTAGGTGGTAGCGGGAGGGCCCAGGCCTACAATGAGCAGTTCTTC	CASSLGGSGRAQAYNEQFF
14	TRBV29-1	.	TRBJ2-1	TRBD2	TGCAGCGTGCCACTAGCGGGATCCTACAATGAGCAGTTCTTC	CSVPLAGSYNEQFF
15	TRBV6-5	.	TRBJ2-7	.	TGTGCCAGCAAACTCGACGGACGGGGTTCCTACGAGCAGTACTTC	CASKLDGRGSYEQYF
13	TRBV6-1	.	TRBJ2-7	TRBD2	TGTGCCAGCGGGACTAGCGGCTCCTACGAGCAGTACTTC	CASGTSGSYEQYF
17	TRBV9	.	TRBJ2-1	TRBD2	TGTGCCAGCAGCCCAGCCCCAGCGGGGGGATCCTACAATGAGCAGTTCTTC	CASSPAPAGGSYNEQFF
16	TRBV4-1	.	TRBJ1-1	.	TGCGCCAGCAGCCATCCCTCTGTCCGTTTGAACACTGAAGCTTTCTTT	CASSHPSVRLNTEAFF
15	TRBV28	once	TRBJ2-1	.	TGTGCCAGCAGTATTCCGGGAAGCTCCTACAATGAGCAGTTCTTC	CASSIPGSSYNEQFF
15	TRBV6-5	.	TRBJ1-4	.	TGTGCCAGCACCCGATTCTCCAGGGGACATGAAAAACTGTTTTTT	CASTRFSRGHEKLFF
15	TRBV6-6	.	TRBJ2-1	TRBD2	TGTGCCAGCAGTTACGAACGGGAGGGTAAAGATGAGCAGTTCTTC	CASSYEREGKDEQFF
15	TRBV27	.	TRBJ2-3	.	TGTGCCAGCAGTTCCGTAGCGGCAGGCACAGATACGCAGTATTTT	CASSSVAAGTDTQYF
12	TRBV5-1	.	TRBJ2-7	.	TGCGCCAGCAGCGGACAGTCCTACGAGCAGTACTTC	CASSGQSYEQYF
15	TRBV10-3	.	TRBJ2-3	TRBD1	TGTGCCATCAGCGGTGGGACAGGAAACACAGATACGCAGTATTTT	CAISGGTGNTDTQYF
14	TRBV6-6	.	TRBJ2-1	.	TGTGCCAGCAGTTCCGGAGACTCCTACAATGAGCAGTTCTTC	CASSSGDSYNEQFF
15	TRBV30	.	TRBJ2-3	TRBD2	TGTGCCTGGAGTGTGGGAGCGGGAGGGCCGGATACGCAGTATTTT	CAWSVGAGGPDTQYF
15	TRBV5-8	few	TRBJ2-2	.	TGTGCCAGCAGCTTTGGTACAGTGAACACCGGGGAGCTGTTTTTT	CASSFGTVNTGELFF
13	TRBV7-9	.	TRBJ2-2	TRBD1	TGTGCCAGGGGACAGAAAAACACCGGGGAGCTGTTTTTT	CARGQKNTGELFF
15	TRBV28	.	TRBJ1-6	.	TGTGCCAGCAGTTTTACTTCCTGGGGGGATTCACCCCTCCACTTT	CASSFTSWGDSPLHF
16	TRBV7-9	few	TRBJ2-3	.	TGTGCCAGCAGGGGATTCGGCGGGCGATCAATAAATACGCAGTATTTT	CASRGFGGRSINTQYF
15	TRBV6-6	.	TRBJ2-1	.	TGTGCCAGCAGCTCGACTAGCAAAGTAGGGGGTGAGCAGTTCTTC	CASSSTSKVGGEQFF
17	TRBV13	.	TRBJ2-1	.	TGTGCCAGCAGCACCCGGCTTGTGTGGAGCTCCTACAATGAGCAGTTCTTC	CASSTRLVWSSYNEQFF
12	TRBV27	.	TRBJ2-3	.	TGTGCCAGCAGTTTGGATCTGGAGAGGCAGTATTTT	CASSLDLERQYF
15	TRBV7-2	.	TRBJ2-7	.	TGTGCCAGCAGCTTAGCGGGAGGACCATCCTACGAGCAGTACTTC	CASSLAGGPSYEQYF
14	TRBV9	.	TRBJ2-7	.	TGTGCCAGCAGCGTAGATTACAGCTCCTACGAGCAGTACTTC	CASSVDYSSYEQYF
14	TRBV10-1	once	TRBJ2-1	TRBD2	TGCGCCAGCAGTGATGCGGGAGGGCAGGGTGAGCAGTTCTTC	CASSDAGGQGEQFF
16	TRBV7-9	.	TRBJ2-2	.	TGTGCCAGCAGATGGGTCCCGGAGTCTGTTACCGGGGAGCTGTTTTTT	CASRWVPESVTGELFF
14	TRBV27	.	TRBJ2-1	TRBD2	TGTGCCAGCCTTGGGGCTAGCGGGAGAAATGAGCAGTTCTTC	CASLGASGRNEQFF
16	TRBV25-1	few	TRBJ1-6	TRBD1	TGTGCCAGCAGTGAACGACAGGGGGCAAGGTATTCACCCCTCCACTTT	CASSERQGARYSPLHF
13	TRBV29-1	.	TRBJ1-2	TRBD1	TGCAGCGTTGGGAAGGGACAGGAGACGGCTACACCTTTC	CSVGKGQETATPF
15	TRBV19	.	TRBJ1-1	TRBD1	TGTGCCAGTAGTTCGGGGACAGGTCTGAGGACTGAAGCTTTCTTT	CASSSGTGLRTEAFF
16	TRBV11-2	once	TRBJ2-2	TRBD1	TGTGCCAGCAGTTCTCCGGGACAGGGGGACACCGGGGAGCTGTTTTTT	CASSSPGQGDTGELFF
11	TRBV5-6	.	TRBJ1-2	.	TGTGCCAGCAGCTTGTGGAGTGGCTACACCTTC	CASSLWSGYTF
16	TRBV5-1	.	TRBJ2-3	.	TGCGCCAGCAGCTCCGGGACTTCCCCTAGCACAGATACGCAGTATTTT	CASSSGTSPSTDTQYF
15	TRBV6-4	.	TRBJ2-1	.	TGTGCCAGCAGTGACGAGACTACTACTTACAATGAGCAGTTCTTC	CASSDETTTYNEQFF
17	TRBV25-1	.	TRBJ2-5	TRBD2	TGTGCCAGCAGTGAATATTCGGGACTAGCGGGACAAGAGACCCAGTACTTC	CASSEYSGLAGQETQYF
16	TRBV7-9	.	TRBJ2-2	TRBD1	TGTGCCAGCAGCCAGCCGCCAGGGGGGAACACCGGGGAGCTGTTTTTT	CASSQPPGGNTGELFF
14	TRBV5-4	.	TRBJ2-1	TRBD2	TGTGCCAGCAGCTTGGGACTAGCGGGAGGGGAGCAGTTCTTC	CASSLGLAGGEQFF
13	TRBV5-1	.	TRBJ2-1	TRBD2	TGCGCCAGCAGCCTAGGGACTAGCAATGAGCAGTTCTTC	CASSLGTSNEQFF
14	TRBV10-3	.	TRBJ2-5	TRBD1	TGTGCCATCAGCGACGGGACAGGGAAAGAGACCCAGTACTTC	CAISDGTGKETQYF
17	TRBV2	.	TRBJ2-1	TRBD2	TGTGCCAGCAGTGACGGACTAGTTCGGGCCTCCTACAATGAGCAGTTCTTC	CASSDGLVRASYNEQFF
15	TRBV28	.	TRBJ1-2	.	TGTGCCAGCAGTTTAACGGGGGGGCGACTCTATGGCTACACCTTC	CASSLTGGRLYGYTF
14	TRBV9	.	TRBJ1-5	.	TGTGCCAGCAGCGTAGGGGGGGGCAATCAGCCCCAGCATTTT	CASSVGGGNQPQHF
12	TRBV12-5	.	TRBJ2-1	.	TGTGCTAGTGGTAGACTTTACAATGAGCAGTTCTTC	CASGRLYNEQFF
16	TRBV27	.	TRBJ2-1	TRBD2	TGTGCCAGCAGACTCCGGGGCGGGAGGTCCTACAATGAGCAGTTCTTC	CASRLRGGRSYNEQFF
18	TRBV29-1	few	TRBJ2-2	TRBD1	TGCAGCGTTGAAGAACGTCGCCGACAGGGGGCTGGAACCGGGGAGCTGTTTTTT	CSVEERRRQGAGTGELFF
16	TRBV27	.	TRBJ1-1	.	TGTGCCAGCAGTTTATTCCCCGGCGTGGGGCACACTGAAGCTTTCTTT	CASSLFPGVGHTEAFF
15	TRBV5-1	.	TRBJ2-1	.	TGCGCCAGCAGCTTGGGCGGGACAGCGTACAATGAGCAGTTCTTC	CASSLGGTAYNEQFF
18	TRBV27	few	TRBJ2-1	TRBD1	TGTGCCAGCAGTCCCCAACTGACAGGGGCAAGCTCCTACAATGAGCAGTTCTTC	CASSPQLTGASSYNEQFF
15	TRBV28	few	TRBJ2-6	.	TGTGCCAGCAGTTTCCGCCTATCTGGGGCCAACGTCCTGACTTTC	CASSFRLSGANVLTF